The clone carrying this TCR beta chain was detected many times. The data stem from a study of CD8+CD57+ T cells in acquired aplastic anemia. The template for TCR beta VDJ and CDR3 sequence profiling was genomic DNA. TCRdb reprocessed the reads via MiXCR and lists one record per CDR3 protein. The table has hundreds of thousands of distinct CDR3 sequences, under 80% seen once; the top ten hold around 4%. This clonotype was obtained from a human donor in good health, serving as a control. The sample consisted of sorted CD4+, CD8+, or CD8+CD57+ T cells (not recorded which) from PBMCs.

CDR3 amino acids: CATREGGASNQPQHF. In DNA, the CDR3 is TGCGCCACCAGAGAGGGGGGGGCTAGCAATCAGCCCCAGCATTTT. The V call is TRBV10-2, the J call TRBJ1-5; D perhaps matches TRBD1 (6 bases). Between the trimmed V and J ends, which lost 10 bases and 0 bases, there was a span of 16 bases. Germline values: CDR1 WSHSY, CDR2 SAAADI. The CDR3 loop spans 15 amino acids.